The present T cell receptor beta chain was sequenced within a study of beta chain features in type 1 diabetes. This clone was recorded a few times. Its target is unknown. Study-wide points: Sequencing from cDNA could over-represent high-TCR-expressing cells. Moderate but significant shortening of TCRB CDR3s was recorded in all four CD4+ subsets from Type 1 diabetes patients.

Since all of the isolated RNA was reverse transcribed, expressed TCRB transcripts were what got sequenced. Clones were sequenced by immunoSEQ multiplex PCR, and TCRdb holds only the in-frame ones, with some missing. Of approximately 170,000 clones listed, about 9.1% were seen once; the top ten hold approximately 2.3%. Every single donor gave one heparinised blood draw, and these averaged about 100 mL. The sample comprised central memory CD4+ T cells from blood. The origin of this receptor is a woman younger than 30 in good health.

CDR3 sequence reads: CSVVDGYGTEAFF. As DNA, the CDR3 is TGCAGCGTCGTTGACGGGTATGGCACTGAAGCTTTCTTT. The V call is TRBV29-1, the J call TRBJ1-1; D ambiguous. Germline V gene lookup returns CDR1 SQVTM and CDR2 ANQGSEA. CDR3 size: 13 residues. V gave up 6 bases and J gave up 4 bases, with 15 bases separating them. Filled out from reference TRBV29-1 and TRBJ1-1, the complete variable domain reads SAVISQKPSRDICQRGTSLTIQCQVDSQVTMMFWYRQQPGQSLTLIATANQGSEATYESGFVIDKFPISRPNLTFSTLTVSNMSPEDSSIYLCSVVDGYGTEAFFGQGTRLTVV.